This T cell receptor beta chain was identified in a study of blood T cell repertoires in COVID-19. For the study at large: The United States, Italy and Spain were the sources of the acute and convalescent COVID-19 samples.

After removal of 0 bases from V and 3 bases from J, the junction contained 4 bases not matched to a gene. Germline values: CDR1 MNHEY, CDR2 SVGAGI. The CDR3 contains 15 residues. Original analysis: Amplifying reference gene primers gave estimates of nucleated cell counts. Only in-frame clones appear in the TCRdb table, and some are missing; sequencing was by immunoSEQ multiplex PCR. Clonal size and the V and J genes are those of that table, whereas D and trimming came from the DNA. The sample records 130,000 to 150,000 clones, roughly 90% being singletons. This receptor was obtained from a middle-aged man with active or convalescent COVID-19. The chain combines TRBV6-5 with TRBJ2-7; 8 bases are shared with TRBD2. Source material: peripheral blood. The CDR3 reads CASSYSWTSFYEQYF. The DNA of the CDR3 is TGTGCCAGCAGTTACTCGTGGACTAGCTTCTACGAGCAGTACTTC.